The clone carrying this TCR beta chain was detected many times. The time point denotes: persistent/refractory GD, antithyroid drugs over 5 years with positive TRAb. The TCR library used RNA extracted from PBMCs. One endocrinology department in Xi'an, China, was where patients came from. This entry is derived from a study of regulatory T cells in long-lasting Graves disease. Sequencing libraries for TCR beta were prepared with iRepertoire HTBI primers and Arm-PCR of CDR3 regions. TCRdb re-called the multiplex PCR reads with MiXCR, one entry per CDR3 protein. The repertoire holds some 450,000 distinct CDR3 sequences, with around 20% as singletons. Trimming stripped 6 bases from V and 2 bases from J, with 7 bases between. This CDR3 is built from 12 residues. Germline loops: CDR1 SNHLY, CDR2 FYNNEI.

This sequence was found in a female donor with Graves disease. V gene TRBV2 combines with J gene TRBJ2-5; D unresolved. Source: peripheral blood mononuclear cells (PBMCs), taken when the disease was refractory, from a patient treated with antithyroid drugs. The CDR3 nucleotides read TGTGCCAGCAGCGCAGATCAAGAGACCCAGTACTTC. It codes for CASSADQETQYF.